Below are 22 T cell receptor beta chains sequenced from a single sample in a study of blood T cell repertoires in COVID-19. This table comes from immunoSEQ multiplex PCR, and its TCRdb copy is limited to in-frame clones, with some not included. The table records fewer than 110,000 clones, about nine tenths of them present only once. Sequenced: peripheral blood. The receptors shown here come from a woman aged 25-40 years with acute or convalescent COVID-19.

This rearrangement joins TRBV28 to TRBJ2-5; no definite D call. Trimming cost V 11 bases and J 5 bases, with 15 bases left between them. The CDR3 consists of 12 residues. In germline, CDR1 is MDHEN, CDR2 SYDVKM. CDR3 sequence reads: CASKQRWETQYF. The DNA of the CDR3 is TGTGCCTCCAAGCAGCGCTGGGAGACCCAGTACTTC. The variable domain in full, completed from reference TRBV28 and TRBJ2-5, reads DVKVTQSSRYLVKRTGEKVFLECVQDMDHENMFWYRQDPGLGLRLIYFSYDVKMKEKGDIPEGYSVSREKKERFSLILESASTNQTSMYLCASKQRWETQYFGPGTRLLVL.

This clone appeared a single time. This chain connects TRBV5-5 to TRBJ1-1; D is perhaps TRBD1 (6 bases). Germline CDR1 SGHKS, CDR2 YYEKEE (reference sequence). The CDR3 spans 15 residues. Trimming removed 4 bases at V and 3 bases at J, with 16 bases between. The CDR3 reads CASSPDGGWDTEAFF. The DNA for the CDR3 is TGTGCCAGCAGCCCGGATGGGGGCTGGGACACTGAAGCTTTCTTT.

This rearrangement joins TRBV6-6 to TRBJ2-7; the match to TRBD2 covers 12 bases. V shed 6 bases and J 9 bases; nucleotides not matched to a gene: 9. The CDR3 has 14 residues. Germline V gives CDR1 MNHNY, CDR2 SVGAGI (reference sequence). The CDR3 nucleotides are TGTGCCAGCAGACCCGGGACTAGCGGGCGAGGGCAGTACTTC. Its protein is CASRPGTSGRGQYF.

The chain carries TRBV7-2 and TRBJ2-7, with D possibly TRBD2 on 6 matching bases. Germline V gives CDR1 SGHTA, CDR2 FQGNSA. This CDR3 is built from 15 residues. Trimming took 5 bases from V and 3 from J, leaving 17 bases between them. DNA for the CDR3: TGTGCCAGCAGCCCACCGGGGCTAGCGAGCTACGAGCAGTACTTC. It is translated as CASSPPGLASYEQYF.

The chain links TRBV28 to TRBJ2-7, with TRBD2 identical over 8 bases. Germline loops: CDR1 MDHEN, CDR2 SYDVKM. The CDR3 covers 16 residues. V lost 5 bases to trimming and J lost 5 bases; unmatched junction nucleotides: 14. CDR3 coding DNA: TGTGCCAGCAGTACCTACTCCGGGACTAGGAGACACGAGCAGTACTTC. Encoded protein: CASSTYSGTRRHEQYF. The full variable domain, in which reference TRBV28 and TRBJ2-7 provide the parts outside the CDR3, is DVKVTQSSRYLVKRTGEKVFLECVQDMDHENMFWYRQDPGLGLRLIYFSYDVKMKEKGDIPEGYSVSREKKERFSLILESASTNQTSMYLCASSTYSGTRRHEQYFGPGTRLTVT.

This chain uses TRBV29-1 with TRBJ1-2; D uncertain. CDR3 size: 15 residues. Trimming cost V 6 bases and J 4 bases, with 21 bases left between them. Germline lookup yields CDR1 SQVTM and CDR2 ANQGSEA. Here the CDR3 reads CSVSPGSSAGYGYTF. DNA for the CDR3: TGCAGCGTCTCTCCCGGAAGTAGCGCGGGCTATGGCTACACCTTC.

The chain joins TRBV29-1 to TRBJ1-2, with a weak D call TRBD1 (6 bases). The germline CDR1 and CDR2 sequences are SQVTM and ANQGSEA. CDR3 length: 14 residues. The V and J ends lost 7 bases and 4 bases respectively, with 19 bases between them. The CDR3 sequence is CSARATGSGYGYTF. As DNA, the CDR3 is TGCAGCGCTAGAGCTACAGGGTCGGGCTATGGCTACACCTTC.

J is TRBJ2-7 and V is TRBV11-2; possibly TRBD2 for D (6 bases). V lost 5 bases to trimming and J lost 3 bases, with 14 bases between them. CDR1 SGHAT and CDR2 FQNNGV come from the germline V gene. This CDR3 is built from 14 residues. CDR3 protein: CASSRAGTFYEQYF. CDR3 DNA sequence: TGTGCCAGCAGCCGCGCCGGGACTTTCTACGAGCAGTACTTC.

V gene TRBV5-1 combines with J gene TRBJ1-3; D gene uncertain. The CDR3 is 15 residues long. V was pared by 0 bases and J by 4 bases, with 11 bases between. Germline assignment: CDR1 SGHRS and CDR2 YFSETQ. Here the CDR3 reads CASSLGSAGGNTIYF. In nucleotides, the CDR3 is TGCGCCAGCAGCTTGGGAAGCGCGGGAGGAAACACCATATATTTT.

This clone was observed a handful of times. V is TRBV15 and J is TRBJ1-5, with D unresolved. V gave up 0 bases and J gave up 6 bases, with 18 bases separating them. This CDR3 has 17 residues. The germline gives CDR1 LNHNV, CDR2 YYDKDF (reference sequence). CDR3 region: CATSRDLISARIQPQHF. The CDR3 DNA reads as TGTGCCACCAGCAGAGATCTTATTTCGGCTAGGATTCAGCCCCAGCATTTT.

The chain carries TRBV7-8 and TRBJ1-2; the match to TRBD1 covers 11 bases. This CDR3 comprises 17 residues. Germline assignment: CDR1 SGHVS and CDR2 FQNEAQ. The V and J ends lost 5 bases and 7 bases, in that order; junction bases with no gene match: 15. CDR3 region: CASSPPLRTGGLGGYTF. DNA for the CDR3: TGTGCCAGCAGCCCCCCCTTGCGGACAGGGGGCTTAGGTGGCTACACCTTC.

The V and J genes are TRBV11-3 and TRBJ2-2; TRBD2 matches 8 bases. The J segment lost 3 bases and the V segment lost 5 bases, leaving 8 bases of the junction unmatched. There are 16 residues in the CDR3. The germline V gene has CDR1 SGHNT and CDR2 YENEEA. CDR3 in amino acids: CASSIRGGWDTGELFF. In DNA form, the CDR3 reads TGTGCCAGCAGCATCCGCGGGGGGTGGGACACCGGGGAGCTGTTTTTT.

The chain carries TRBV21-1 and TRBJ2-7; the table calls TRBD2, which could not be checked here. TRBV21-1 is assigned pseudogene status. This CDR3 has 13 amino acids. This CDR3 reads CASSMRGRYEQYF. For the CDR3, the DNA is TGTGCCAGCAGCATGCGGGGGCGATACGAGCAGTACTTC.

This clone was recorded once. The chain has TRBV9 and TRBJ1-1; TRBD1 is a possible D gene (6 bases). V dropped 3 bases and J dropped 4 bases, with 13 bases sitting between them. The CDR3 spans 14 residues. Per germline, CDR1 SGDLS and CDR2 YYNGEE. The CDR3 coding sequence is TGTGCCAGCAGCGCCTCCACAGGGAGCACTGAAGCTTTCTTT. Residues: CASSASTGSTEAFF.

This clone was seen a few times. The V gene is TRBV19, the J gene TRBJ1-1, with 7 nucleotides matching TRBD1. This CDR3 spans 14 amino acids. The germline gives CDR1 LNHDA, CDR2 SQIVND (reference sequence). V was clipped by 4 bases and J by 2 bases; unmatched bases: 4. CDR3 in amino acids: CASSTGTVNTEAFF. The DNA for the CDR3 is TGTGCCAGTAGTACCGGGACAGTAAACACTGAAGCTTTCTTT.

This chain links TRBV5-4 with TRBJ2-7, with 8 bases aligning to TRBD1. V gave up 4 bases and J gave up 4 bases; unmatched junction bases: 7. CDR1 and CDR2 (germline): SGHNT, YYREEE (reference sequence). This CDR3 region has 14 residues. CDR3 DNA: TGTGCCAGCAGCCCCCGGACAGGGACTTACGAGCAGTACTTC. Translation gives CASSPRTGTYEQYF.

This clone was counted a few times. V gene TRBV6-2 or TRBV6-3 combines with J gene TRBJ2-4; D possibly corresponds to TRBD1 (5 bases). V dropped 6 bases and J dropped 2 bases, with 11 bases sitting between them. Looked up from germline, CDR1 is MNHEY and CDR2 is SVGEGT. This CDR3 has 14 amino acids. The CDR3 bases are TGTGCCAGCAGCCCTACAGGAACCAAAAACATTCAGTACTTC. Translating gives CASSPTGTKNIQYF.

The rearrangement links TRBV7-9 to TRBJ2-3, with 8 bases aligning to TRBD2. With 3 bases clipped from V and 3 bases from J, the junction kept 5 bases outside the gene matches. The CDR3 consists of 15 residues. Per germline, CDR1 SEHNR and CDR2 FQNEAQ (reference sequence). CDR3 DNA sequence: TGTGCCAGCAGCTTGATATTAGCGGGGACAGATACGCAGTATTTT. Translation: CASSLILAGTDTQYF.

The V gene is TRBV5-8, the J gene TRBJ1-5; the D is unclear. The V end lost 4 bases, the J end lost 0 bases, and 14 bases lay between the germline ends. The germline gives CDR1 SGHTS, CDR2 YDEGEE. This CDR3 has 16 amino acids. CDR3 region: CASSIPLASSNQPQHF. The CDR3 DNA reads TGTGCCAGCAGCATCCCTCTCGCGAGTAGCAATCAGCCCCAGCATTTT.

The chain has TRBV28 and TRBJ1-1, with TRBD1 matching over 8 bases. Trimming took 10 bases from V and 1 from J; bases not matched to a gene: 8. Germline CDR1 MDHEN, CDR2 SYDVKM. CDR3 length: 14 amino acids. As DNA, the CDR3 is TGTGCCACTATGAGGACAGGGTGGAACACTGAAGCTTTCTTT. It specifies CATMRTGWNTEAFF.

CDR3 region: CASSQRTGRDYGYTF. CDR3 bases: TGTGCCAGCAGTCAAAGGACAGGGAGGGATTATGGCTACACCTTC. J is TRBJ1-2 and V is TRBV6-6, with 8 bases identical to TRBD1. The CDR3 runs 15 residues. Losses at the gene ends were 5 bases for V and 5 bases for J; bases not matched to a gene: 10. Per the germline V gene, CDR1 is MNHNY and CDR2 is SVGAGI (reference sequence).

This clone was counted a few times. V gene TRBV9 combines with J gene TRBJ2-1; the match to TRBD1 covers 10 bases. CDR3 length: 14 residues. The germline V gene has CDR1 SGDLS and CDR2 YYNGEE. J gave up 8 bases and V 4 bases, and 6 bases lay outside the gene matches. CDR3 DNA: TGTGCCAGCAGCCGACAGGGGGCGCGGGATGAGCAGTTCTTC. Protein sequence: CASSRQGARDEQFF.